Sequencing of this T cell receptor beta chain was carried out in a study of response to subunit inactivated influenza vaccine. A note on this clonotype: Its target is unknown.

This CDR3 region has 15 residues. The germline V gene encodes CDR1 SGHRS and CDR2 YFSETQ. V shed 4 bases and J 14 bases; nucleotides not matched to a gene: 12. Whole-study results and caveats: Authors suggested that a seasonal influenza vaccination recruits few new T cells each time.

One entry per CDR3 protein results from TCRdb running MiXCR on the RT-PCR reads. The sample consists of 500,000 or so distinct CDR3 sequences, approximately 15% of them appearing once. The specimen was CD4+ T cells sorted from PBMCs, collected about 24 months after vaccination. The rearrangement joins TRBV5-1 to TRBJ1-6, with 10 bases lining up with TRBD1. The receptor was isolated from a man aged 50-75 years who received an inactivated influenza vaccine. CDR3 amino acids: CASSAGQGPSTALHF. Here the CDR3 DNA reads TGCGCCAGCAGCGCGGGACAGGGGCCCTCGACTGCCCTCCACTTT.